These 20 T cell receptor beta chains came from one sample sequenced in a study of cytomegalovirus exposure and HLA in healthy donors. This PCR relied on a set of 60 Vbeta primers and 13 Jbeta primers. Measured with immunoSEQ multiplex PCR; TCRdb has only the in-frame clones, and not every one. The sample lists roughly 180,000 clones; roughly 83% were seen once. Sequencing was carried out using PBMCs. The receptors originated from a boy aged 2 to 10 in good health and CMV-seronegative.

This clone was counted a few times. The rearrangement joins TRBV5-4 to TRBJ2-2; the D gene is possibly TRBD2 (5 bases). The CDR3 length is 16 residues. Germline V lookup: CDR1 SGHNT, CDR2 YYREEE (reference sequence). Deletions cut 4 bases from V and 7 bases from J, with 20 bases between. The CDR3 nucleotides are TGTGCCAGCAGCCCCGGGGTGGCAGGCCGGAACGGGGAGCTGTTTTTT. It translates to CASSPGVAGRNGELFF.

The rearrangement uses TRBV6-5 and TRBJ2-2; D ambiguous. CDR3 length: 14 amino acids. CDR1 is MNHEY, CDR2 SVGAGI, per germline. The V and J ends lost 1 base and 4 bases respectively, with 7 bases between them. The CDR3 region has the DNA TGTGCCAGCAGTTACTACACCTTCACCGGGGAGCTGTTTTTT. Its translation is CASSYYTFTGELFF.

The chain recombines TRBV7-3 with TRBJ2-5; 9 nucleotides align to TRBD2. The V segment lost 5 bases and the J segment 5 bases; nucleotides outside the gene matches: 6. The length of the CDR3 is 14 residues. The germline V gene has CDR1 SGHTA and CDR2 FQGTGA. The CDR3, as DNA: TGTGCCAGCAGCCCGACTAGCGGCTCGGAGACCCAGTACTTC. Translation gives CASSPTSGSETQYF. The entire variable domain, with the rest obtained from reference TRBV7-3 and TRBJ2-5, is as follows: GAGVSQTPSNKVTEKGKYVELRCDPISGHTALYWYRQSLGQGPEFLIYFQGTGAADDSGLPNDRFFAVRPEGSVSTLKIQRTERGDSAVYLCASSPTSGSETQYFGPGTRLLVL.

The chain is built from TRBV27 and TRBJ2-7, with TRBD1 identical over 10 bases. CDR3 length: 15 residues. V shed 4 bases and J 7 bases; nucleotides not matched to a gene: 10. CDR1 and CDR2 from the germline V gene are MNHEY and SMNVEV (reference sequence). CDR3 nucleotide sequence: TGTGCCAGCAGTTCAGGACAGGGGGGGCGTCGGGAGCAGTACTTC. Its protein product is CASSSGQGGRREQYF.

This chain joins TRBV19 and TRBJ1-5, with D perhaps matching TRBD1 (5 bases). Trimming took 6 bases from V and 9 from J, leaving 12 bases between them. CDR1 and CDR2 from the germline V gene are LNHDA and SQIVND (reference sequence). The CDR3 is made up of 12 amino acids. CDR3 DNA: TGTGCCAGTAGAAGGGGCGAAGGGCCCCAGCATTTT. Translated: CASRRGEGPQHF.

The V gene is TRBV6-5, the J gene TRBJ2-1; weak D call: TRBD2 (7 bases). Trimming removed 4 bases at V and 8 bases at J, with 21 bases between. There are 16 residues in the CDR3. Germline V gene lookup returns CDR1 MNHEY and CDR2 SVGAGI. The CDR3 loop is CASSSGGHLGVHEQFF. The CDR3 coding sequence is TGTGCCAGCAGTTCGGGGGGACACCTAGGGGTCCATGAGCAGTTCTTC.

This clone occurred once. J is TRBJ1-1 and V is TRBV6-1, with D possibly being TRBD1 (5 bases). Trimming stripped 7 bases from V and 9 bases from J, with 21 bases between. CDR3 length equals 14 residues. CDR1 and CDR2 (germline): MNHNS, SASEGT. The CDR3 nucleotides read TGTGCCAGCACGTGGGAGGGGCCTCTCGGTCAAGCTTTCTTT. Translating it yields CASTWEGPLGQAFF.

This clone was seen just once. The V and J genes are TRBV18 and TRBJ2-1; a possible D gene is TRBD1 (6 bases). V lost 9 bases, J lost 3 bases, and 18 bases lay in between. Per germline, CDR1 KGHSH and CDR2 LQKENI. This CDR3 contains 15 residues. The CDR3 DNA follows: TGTGCCAGTCGCGGAAAGGGGGTAGTCTACAATGAGCAGTTCTTC. It yields the protein CASRGKGVVYNEQFF.

The V gene is TRBV19, the J gene TRBJ2-6; 10 bases match TRBD1. The CDR3 runs to 18 residues. CDR1 and CDR2 (germline): LNHDA, SQIVND (reference sequence). V lost 4 bases to trimming and J lost 1 base; unmatched junction nucleotides: 7. The CDR3 coding sequence is TGTGCCAGTAGTACTCCCGGGGACAGGGGATCTGGGGCCAACGTCCTGACTTTC. It yields the protein CASSTPGDRGSGANVLTF.

J is TRBJ2-3 and V is TRBV19, with 10 bases fitting TRBD1. CDR1 LNHDA and CDR2 SQIVND come from the germline V gene (reference sequence). V was clipped by 8 bases and J by 8 bases; unmatched bases: 16. The CDR3 is 16 amino acids. CDR3 loop: CASGLRQGAFVGTQYF. The CDR3 DNA reads as TGTGCCAGTGGATTAAGACAGGGGGCGTTTGTGGGTACGCAGTATTTT.

This chain links TRBV27 with TRBJ2-5, with D maybe TRBD2 (6 bases). CDR3 length equals 14 residues. Looked up from germline, CDR1 is MNHEY and CDR2 is SMNVEV (reference sequence). V was trimmed by 2 bases and J by 5 bases, leaving 12 bases between them. CDR3 sequence: CASSLRPGRETQYF. The CDR3 nucleotides read TGTGCCAGCAGTTTAAGGCCAGGGAGGGAGACCCAGTACTTC.

This rearrangement joins TRBV19 to TRBJ1-6, with a possible D match to TRBD1 (5 bases). This CDR3 spans 15 amino acids. Trimming pared 0 bases from V and 10 bases from J, leaving 13 bases between. Germline loops: CDR1 LNHDA, CDR2 SQIVND (reference sequence). The CDR3 DNA is TGTGCCAGTAGTATAGACGATCGGGGGGAATCACCCCTCCACTTT. It encodes CASSIDDRGESPLHF.

The chain has TRBV7-9 and TRBJ2-3; possible D gene TRBD2, 6 bases. Germline CDR1 is SEHNR and CDR2 is FQNEAQ (reference sequence). The germline V and J ends were trimmed by 5 bases and 4 bases, with 19 bases remaining between them. The CDR3 has 16 amino acids. The CDR3 region is CASSQLREFRADTQYF. In DNA form, the CDR3 reads TGTGCCAGCAGCCAACTACGGGAGTTCAGGGCAGATACGCAGTATTTT. Full variable domain (missing parts from reference TRBV7-9 and TRBJ2-3): DTGVSQNPRHKITKRGQNVTFRCDPISEHNRLYWYRQTLGQGPEFLTYFQNEAQLEKSRLLSDRFSAERPKGSFSTLEIQRTEQGDSAMYLCASSQLREFRADTQYFGPGTRLTVL.

The chain is built from TRBV6-5 and TRBJ1-2; D call uncertain. Germline values: CDR1 MNHEY, CDR2 SVGAGI. V lost 5 bases to trimming and J lost 8 bases, with 15 bases between them. The CDR3 extends over 13 amino acids. The chain's CDR3 is CASSPRGVSGYTF. For the CDR3, the DNA is TGTGCCAGCAGTCCCCGGGGAGTTTCGGGCTACACCTTC.

V and J are TRBV7-9 and TRBJ1-2; 7 bases align to TRBD1. The germline V gene encodes CDR1 SEHNR and CDR2 FQNEAQ (reference sequence). J was trimmed by 8 bases and V by 4 bases; bases with no gene match: 10. The CDR3 extends over 14 amino acids. The CDR3 DNA follows: TGTGCCAGCAGCTCCCAACAGGGGTTCAGCGGCTACACCTTC. Protein: CASSSQQGFSGYTF. Variable domain in full (rest from reference TRBV7-9 and TRBJ1-2): DTGVSQNPRHKITKRGQNVTFRCDPISEHNRLYWYRQTLGQGPEFLTYFQNEAQLEKSRLLSDRFSAERPKGSFSTLEIQRTEQGDSAMYLCASSSQQGFSGYTFGSGTRLTVV.

The V call is TRBV9, the J call TRBJ2-5; 11 nucleotides agree with TRBD2. This CDR3 spans 20 amino acids. Germline CDR1 is SGDLS and CDR2 is YYNGEE. V was pared by 0 bases and J by 3 bases, with 16 bases of the junction left unmatched. The CDR3 nucleotides read TGTGCCAGCAGCGTAGGGACCGGGACAGGGATGGGACTAGCGGAAGAGACCCAGTACTTC. Translating it yields CASSVGTGTGMGLAEETQYF.

The chain joins TRBV2 to TRBJ1-1; TRBD1 is a possible D gene (6 bases). The germline V and J ends were trimmed by 10 bases and 3 bases, with 15 bases remaining between them. The CDR3 is made up of 13 amino acids. Germline assignment: CDR1 SNHLY and CDR2 FYNNEI. The CDR3 bases are TGTGCCATCGTAGGGGGTCGTGACACTGAAGCTTTCTTT. Encoded protein: CAIVGGRDTEAFF. The variable domain in full, completed from reference TRBV2 and TRBJ1-1, reads EPEVTQTPSHQVTQMGQEVILRCVPISNHLYFYWYRQILGQKVEFLVSFYNNEISEKSEIFDDQFSVERPDGSNFTLKIRSTKLEDSAMYFCAIVGGRDTEAFFGQGTRLTVV.

The CDR3 here is CASSLSVMNTEAFF. The CDR3 DNA reads TGTGCCAGCAGCTTATCAGTAATGAACACTGAAGCTTTCTTT. The chain combines TRBV7-9 with TRBJ1-1; no clear D. V was shortened by 2 bases and J by 0 bases, with 7 bases between the two germline ends. The CDR3 has 14 amino acids. The germline CDR1 and CDR2 sequences are SEHNR and FQNEAQ (reference sequence).

This clone was recorded only once. This chain connects TRBV12-5 to TRBJ2-1, with D possibly being TRBD2 (6 bases). The CDR3 consists of 10 residues. Germline V gives CDR1 LGHNT, CDR2 FRNRAP. Trimming took 5 bases from V and 10 from J, leaving 6 bases between them. CDR3 coding DNA: TGTGCTAGTGGTGCGGGGGAGCAGTTCTTC. As protein: CASGAGEQFF.

This chain joins TRBV27 and TRBJ1-5, with TRBD1 as a possible D gene (6 bases). Per germline, CDR1 MNHEY and CDR2 SMNVEV (reference sequence). This CDR3 spans 13 amino acids. Trimming cost V 6 bases and J 7 bases, with 13 bases left between them. CDR3 in DNA: TGTGCCAGCAGAAGGGGGGGAGGACAGCCCCAGCATTTT. As protein: CASRRGGGQPQHF.